This TCR beta chain came from a study of long-term antiretroviral therapy in people with HIV. Sequencing relied on immunoSEQ assay v3.0, run at survey level. Only in-frame clones appear in the TCRdb table, and some are missing; sequencing was by immunoSEQ multiplex PCR. The sample yields fewer than 20,000 clones, 78% seen once. V lost 2 bases to trimming and J lost 7 bases, with 14 bases between them. Per the germline V gene, CDR1 is MNHEY and CDR2 is SMNVEV (reference sequence). The CDR3 contains 14 residues. On this clone itself: Its antigen is unknown.

Study-wide findings and caveats: When set beside controls, HIV repertoires had CDR3 length ranges that were narrower.

The chain recombines TRBV27 with TRBJ1-1; D unclear. The receptor's source is a woman aged 50 to 60 with HIV. The sequences come from unsorted PBMCs, collected 0.3 years after starting antiretroviral therapy. CDR3 residues: CASSLVSVRGEAFF. CDR3 sequence (DNA): TGTGCCAGCAGTTTAGTGTCAGTTCGAGGTGAAGCTTTCTTT.